The clone carrying this TCR beta chain was detected only a few times. Its target is not known. This sample was taken from a study of early stage breast cancer tumors. Assay: immunoSEQ multiplex PCR; the TCRdb copy retains only in-frame clones and omits some. The table includes nearly 25,000 clones, about 70% detected once. General study results and limits: Functional markers like CD4, CD8 and FOXP3 were missed in bulk sequencing.

CDR1 is MDHEN, CDR2 SYDVKM, per germline. This CDR3 comprises 15 residues. The trim removed 6 bases at V and 2 bases at J, leaving 8 bases unmatched. The TCR sequence derives from a person in their 60s with breast cancer. The material sequenced was breast tumor tissue. This chain connects TRBV28 to TRBJ2-3, with 7 bases identical to TRBD2. The CDR3 sequence: CASSPAGVDTDTQYF. Here the CDR3 DNA reads TGTGCCAGCAGCCCCGCGGGGGTGGACACAGATACGCAGTATTTT.